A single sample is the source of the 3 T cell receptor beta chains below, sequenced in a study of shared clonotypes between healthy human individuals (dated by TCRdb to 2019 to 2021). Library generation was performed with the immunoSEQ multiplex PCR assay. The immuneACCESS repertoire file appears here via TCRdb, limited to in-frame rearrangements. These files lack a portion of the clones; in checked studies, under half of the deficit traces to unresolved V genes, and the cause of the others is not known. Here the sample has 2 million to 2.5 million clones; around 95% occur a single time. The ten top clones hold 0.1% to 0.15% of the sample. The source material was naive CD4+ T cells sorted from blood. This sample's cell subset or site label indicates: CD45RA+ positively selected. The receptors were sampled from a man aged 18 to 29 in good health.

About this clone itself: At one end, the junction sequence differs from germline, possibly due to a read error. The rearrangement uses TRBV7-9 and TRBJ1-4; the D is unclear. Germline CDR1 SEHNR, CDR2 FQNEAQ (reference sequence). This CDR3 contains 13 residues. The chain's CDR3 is CASTEGSAMYLAF. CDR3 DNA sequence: TGTGCCAGCACCGAAGGGTCCGCAATGTATCTGGCTTTT.

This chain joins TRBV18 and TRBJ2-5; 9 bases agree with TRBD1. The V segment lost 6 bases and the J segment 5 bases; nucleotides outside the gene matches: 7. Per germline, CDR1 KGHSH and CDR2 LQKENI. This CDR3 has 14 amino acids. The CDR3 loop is CASSGGTGSETQYF. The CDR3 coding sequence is TGTGCCAGCTCCGGAGGGACAGGGTCGGAGACCCAGTACTTC.

The CDR3 nucleotides are TGTGCCAGCAGCATCACAGGGAATCAGCCCCAGCATTTT. It is translated as CASSITGNQPQHF. V usage is TRBV5-8 and J usage is TRBJ1-5, with TRBD1 as a possible D gene (6 bases). Trimming cost V 4 bases and J 4 bases, with 9 bases left between them. Per the germline V gene, CDR1 is SGHTS and CDR2 is YDEGEE. The CDR3 covers 13 residues.